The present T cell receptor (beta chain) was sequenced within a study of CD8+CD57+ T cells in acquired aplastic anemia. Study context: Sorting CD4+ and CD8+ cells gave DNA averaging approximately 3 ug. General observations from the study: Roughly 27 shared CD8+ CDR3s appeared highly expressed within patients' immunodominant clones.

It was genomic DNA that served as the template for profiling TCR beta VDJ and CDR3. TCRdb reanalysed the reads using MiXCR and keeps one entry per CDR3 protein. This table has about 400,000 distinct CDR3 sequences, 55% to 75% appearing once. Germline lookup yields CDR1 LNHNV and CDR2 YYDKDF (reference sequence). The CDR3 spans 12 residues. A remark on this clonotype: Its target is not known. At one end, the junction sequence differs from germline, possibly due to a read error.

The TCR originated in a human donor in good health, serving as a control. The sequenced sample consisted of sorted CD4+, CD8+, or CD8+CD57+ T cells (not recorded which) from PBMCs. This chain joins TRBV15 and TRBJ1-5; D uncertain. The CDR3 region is CATSRGGQPQHF. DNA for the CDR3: TGTGCCACCAGCAGAGGAGGTCAGCCTCAGCATTTT.